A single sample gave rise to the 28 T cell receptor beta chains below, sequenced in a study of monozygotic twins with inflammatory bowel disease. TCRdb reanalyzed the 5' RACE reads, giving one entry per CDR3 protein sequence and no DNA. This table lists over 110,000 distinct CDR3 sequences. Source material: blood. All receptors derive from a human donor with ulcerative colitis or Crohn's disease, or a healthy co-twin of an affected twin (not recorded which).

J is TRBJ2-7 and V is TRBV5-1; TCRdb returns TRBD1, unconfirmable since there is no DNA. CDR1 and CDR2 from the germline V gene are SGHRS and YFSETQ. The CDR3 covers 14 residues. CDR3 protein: CASSRTGGAYEQYF.

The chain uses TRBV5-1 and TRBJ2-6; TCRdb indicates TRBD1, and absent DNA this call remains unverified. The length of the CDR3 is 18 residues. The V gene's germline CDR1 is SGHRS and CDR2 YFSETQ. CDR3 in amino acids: CASSFPTGRSSGANVLTF.

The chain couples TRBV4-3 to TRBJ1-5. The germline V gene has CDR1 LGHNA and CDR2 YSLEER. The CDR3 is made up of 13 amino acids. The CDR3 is CASSQEIGQPQHF.

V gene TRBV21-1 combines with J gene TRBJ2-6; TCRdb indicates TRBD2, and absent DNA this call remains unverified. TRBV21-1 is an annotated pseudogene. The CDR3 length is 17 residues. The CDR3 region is CASSKENVGHGANVLTF.

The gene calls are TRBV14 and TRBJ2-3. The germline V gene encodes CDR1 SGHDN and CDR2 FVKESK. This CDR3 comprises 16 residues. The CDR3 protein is CASSQDSLSSTDTQYF. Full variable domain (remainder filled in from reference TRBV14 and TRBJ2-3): EAGVTQFPSHSVIEKGQTVTLRCDPISGHDNLYWYRRVMGKEIKFLLHFVKESKQDESGMPNNRFLAERTGGTYSTLKVQPAELEDSGVYFCASSQDSLSSTDTQYFGPGTRLTVL.

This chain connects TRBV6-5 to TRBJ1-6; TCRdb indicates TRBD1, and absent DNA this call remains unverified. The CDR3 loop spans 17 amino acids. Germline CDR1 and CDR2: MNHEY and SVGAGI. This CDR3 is CASSYEDRVTYNSPLHF.

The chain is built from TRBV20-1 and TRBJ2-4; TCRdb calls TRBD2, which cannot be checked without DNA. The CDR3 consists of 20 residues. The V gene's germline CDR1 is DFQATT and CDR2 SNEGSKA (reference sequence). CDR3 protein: CSAREIRYYETATAKNIQYF.

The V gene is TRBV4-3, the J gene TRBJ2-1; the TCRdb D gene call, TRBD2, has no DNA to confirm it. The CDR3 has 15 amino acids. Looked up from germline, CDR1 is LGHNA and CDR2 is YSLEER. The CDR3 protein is CASSLGLAGDNEQFF.

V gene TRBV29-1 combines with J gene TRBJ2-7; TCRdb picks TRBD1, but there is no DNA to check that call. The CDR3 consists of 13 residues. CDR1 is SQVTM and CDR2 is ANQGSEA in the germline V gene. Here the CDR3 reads CSVERQGAYEQYF.

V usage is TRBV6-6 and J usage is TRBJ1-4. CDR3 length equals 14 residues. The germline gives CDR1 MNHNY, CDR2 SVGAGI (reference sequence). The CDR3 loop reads CASSSRQGQEKLFF.

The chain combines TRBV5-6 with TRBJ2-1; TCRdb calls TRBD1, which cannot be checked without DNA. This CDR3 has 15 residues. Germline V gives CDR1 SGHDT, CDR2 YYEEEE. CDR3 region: CASSLSPDRDRGQFF.

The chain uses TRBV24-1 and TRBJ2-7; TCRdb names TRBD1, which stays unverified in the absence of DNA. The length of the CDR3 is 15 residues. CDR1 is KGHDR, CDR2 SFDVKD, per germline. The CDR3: CATSDQRGGIGEQYF.

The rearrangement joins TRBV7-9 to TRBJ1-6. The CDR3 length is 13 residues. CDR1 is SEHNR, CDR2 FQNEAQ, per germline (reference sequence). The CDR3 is CASSLAMDSPLHF.

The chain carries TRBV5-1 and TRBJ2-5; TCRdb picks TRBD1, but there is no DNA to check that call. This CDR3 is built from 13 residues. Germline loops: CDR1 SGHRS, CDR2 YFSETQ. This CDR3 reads CASASTGPETQYF.

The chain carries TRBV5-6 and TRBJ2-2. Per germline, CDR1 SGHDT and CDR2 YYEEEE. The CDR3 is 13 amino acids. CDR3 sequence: CASSYSLPGELFF.

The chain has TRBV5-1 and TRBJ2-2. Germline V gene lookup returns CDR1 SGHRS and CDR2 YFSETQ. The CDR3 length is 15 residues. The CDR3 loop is CASSSGTLGTGELFF.

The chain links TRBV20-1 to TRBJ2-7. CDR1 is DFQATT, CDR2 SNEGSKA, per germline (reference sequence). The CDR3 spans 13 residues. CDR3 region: CSARADRSYEQYF.

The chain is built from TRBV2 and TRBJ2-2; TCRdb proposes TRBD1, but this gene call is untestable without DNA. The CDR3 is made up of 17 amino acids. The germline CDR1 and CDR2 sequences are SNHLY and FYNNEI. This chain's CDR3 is CASSVGPVGRNTGELFF.

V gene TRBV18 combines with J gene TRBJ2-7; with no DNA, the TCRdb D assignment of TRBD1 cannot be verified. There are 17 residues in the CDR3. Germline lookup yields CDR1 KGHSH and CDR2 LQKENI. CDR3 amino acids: CASSPRTAGLLGGEQYF.

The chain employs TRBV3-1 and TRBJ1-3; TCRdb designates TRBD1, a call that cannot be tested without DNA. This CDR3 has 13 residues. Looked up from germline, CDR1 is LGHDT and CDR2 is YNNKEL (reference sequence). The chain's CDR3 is CAVGHHSGNTIYF.

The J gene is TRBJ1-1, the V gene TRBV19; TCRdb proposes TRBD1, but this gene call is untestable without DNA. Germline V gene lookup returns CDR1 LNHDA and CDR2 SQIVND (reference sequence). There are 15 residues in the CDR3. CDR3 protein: CASSAGTGLNTEAFF.

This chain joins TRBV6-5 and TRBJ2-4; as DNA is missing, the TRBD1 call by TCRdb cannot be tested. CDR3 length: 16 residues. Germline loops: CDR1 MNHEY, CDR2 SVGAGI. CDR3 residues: CASSYSRTGPKNIQYF.

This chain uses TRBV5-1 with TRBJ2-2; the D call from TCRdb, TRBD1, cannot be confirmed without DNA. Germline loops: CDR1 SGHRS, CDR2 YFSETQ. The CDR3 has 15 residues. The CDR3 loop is CASSLGQGQDGELFF.

This chain's CDR3 is CASSYYPGTGSLNEQYF. The genes are TRBV7-2 and TRBJ2-7; the TRBD1 assignment by TCRdb is unverifiable without DNA. Per germline, CDR1 SGHTA and CDR2 FQGNSA. CDR3 length: 17 residues.

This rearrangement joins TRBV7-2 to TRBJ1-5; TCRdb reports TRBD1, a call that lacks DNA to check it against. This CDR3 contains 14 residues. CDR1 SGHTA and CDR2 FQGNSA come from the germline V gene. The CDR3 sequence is CASSPGESYQPQHF.

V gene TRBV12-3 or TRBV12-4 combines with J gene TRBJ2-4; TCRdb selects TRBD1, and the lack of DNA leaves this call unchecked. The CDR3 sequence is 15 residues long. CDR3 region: CASSLGDSRLYIQYF.

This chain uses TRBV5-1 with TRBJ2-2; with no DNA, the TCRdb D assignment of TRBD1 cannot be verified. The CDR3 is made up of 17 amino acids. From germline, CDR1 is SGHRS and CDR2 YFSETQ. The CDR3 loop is CASSSYGGQGRPGELFF.

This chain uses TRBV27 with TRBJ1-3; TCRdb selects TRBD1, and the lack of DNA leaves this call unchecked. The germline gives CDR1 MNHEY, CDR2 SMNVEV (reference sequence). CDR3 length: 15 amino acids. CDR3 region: CASSTDRESGNTIYF.